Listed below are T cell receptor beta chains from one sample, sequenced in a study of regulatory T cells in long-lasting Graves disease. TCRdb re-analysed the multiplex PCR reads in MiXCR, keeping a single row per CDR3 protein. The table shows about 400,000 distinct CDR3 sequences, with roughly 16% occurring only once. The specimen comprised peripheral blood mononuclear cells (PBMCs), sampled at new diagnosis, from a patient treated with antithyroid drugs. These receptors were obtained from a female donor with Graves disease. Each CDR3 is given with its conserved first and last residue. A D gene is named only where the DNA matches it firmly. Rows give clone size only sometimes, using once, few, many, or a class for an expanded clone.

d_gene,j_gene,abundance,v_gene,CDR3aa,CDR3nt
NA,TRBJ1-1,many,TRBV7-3,CASSLSKDTEAFF,TGTGCCAGCAGCTTAAGTAAGGACACTGAAGCTTTCTTT
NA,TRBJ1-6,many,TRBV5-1,CASSLGTSNNSPLHF,TGCGCCAGCAGCTTGGGGACGTCCAATAATTCACCCCTCCACTTT
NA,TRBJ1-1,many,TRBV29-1,CSVLGRLNTEAFF,TGCAGCGTCCTGGGACGGCTGAACACTGAAGCTTTCTTT
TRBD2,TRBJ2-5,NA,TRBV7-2,CASSLVLAGGAETQYF,TGTGCCAGCAGCTTAGTCTTAGCGGGAGGGGCGGAGACCCAGTACTTC
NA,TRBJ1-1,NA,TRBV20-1,CSARADGENTEAFF,TGCAGTGCTAGAGCAGACGGGGAGAACACTGAAGCTTTCTTT
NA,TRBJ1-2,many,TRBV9,CASSVDPGTGGDKGYTF,TGTGCCAGCAGCGTAGATCCAGGGACCGGGGGGGATAAGGGCTACACCTTC
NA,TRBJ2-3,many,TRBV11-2,CASSFPAPPQRDTQYF,TGTGCCAGCAGCTTTCCCGCCCCCCCCCAGCGGGATACGCAGTATTTT
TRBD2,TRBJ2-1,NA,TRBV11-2,CASRAASGRHNEQFF,TGTGCCAGCAGGGCGGCTAGCGGGAGGCACAATGAGCAGTTCTTC
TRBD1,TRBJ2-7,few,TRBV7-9,CASSHRDRASYEQYF,TGTGCCAGCAGCCACCGGGACAGGGCGTCCTACGAGCAGTACTTC
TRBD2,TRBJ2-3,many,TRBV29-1,CSVVSGGLTDTQYF,TGCAGCGTTGTTAGCGGGGGACTCACAGATACGCAGTATTTT
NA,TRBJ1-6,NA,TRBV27,CASSLSKGTGISPLHF,TGTGCCAGCAGTTTATCGAAGGGGACTGGGATCTCACCCCTCCACTTT
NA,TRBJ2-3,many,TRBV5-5,CASSFGRETDTQYF,TGTGCCAGCAGCTTCGGCAGGGAGACAGATACGCAGTATTTT
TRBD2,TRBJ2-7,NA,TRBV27,CASSSPTSGRYYEQYF,TGTGCCAGCAGTTCCCCGACTAGCGGGAGGTACTACGAGCAGTACTTC
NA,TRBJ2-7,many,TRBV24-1,CATSDSRADEQYF,TGTGCCACCAGTGATTCGCGCGCCGACGAGCAGTACTTC
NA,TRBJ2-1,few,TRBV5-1,CASSRAASSYNEQFF,TGCGCCAGCAGCCGCGCGGCCAGCTCCTACAATGAGCAGTTCTTC
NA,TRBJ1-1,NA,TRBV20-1,CSASFIEVWNTEAFF,TGCAGTGCTTCTTTCATTGAGGTATGGAACACTGAAGCTTTCTTT
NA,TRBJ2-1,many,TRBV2,CASGDRNEQFF,TGTGCCAGCGGGGACCGCAATGAGCAGTTCTTC
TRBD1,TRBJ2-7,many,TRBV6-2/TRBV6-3,CASSDRDRPYEQYF,TGTGCCAGCAGTGACCGGGACAGACCCTACGAGCAGTACTTC
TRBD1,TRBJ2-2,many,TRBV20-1,CSAFTGGRTGELFF,TGCAGTGCTTTTACAGGGGGGCGGACCGGGGAGCTGTTTTTT
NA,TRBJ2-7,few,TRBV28,CASRPGFRGTYGQYF,TGTGCCAGCAGACCAGGATTTCGGGGGACCTACGGGCAGTACTTC
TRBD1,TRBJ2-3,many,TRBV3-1,CASSLGTGGDTQYF,TGTGCCAGCAGCCTTGGGACAGGGGGCGACACGCAGTATTTT
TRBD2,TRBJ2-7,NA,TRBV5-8,CASSLTSGRLGEQYF,TGTGCCAGCAGCTTGACTAGCGGGAGGTTGGGCGAGCAGTACTTC
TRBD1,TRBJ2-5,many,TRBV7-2,CASSRDRDETQYF,TGTGCCAGCAGCCGGGACAGGGACGAGACCCAGTACTTC
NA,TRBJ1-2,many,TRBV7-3,CASRSAARDYGYTF,TGTGCCAGCAGGTCTGCCGCGAGAGACTATGGCTACACCTTC
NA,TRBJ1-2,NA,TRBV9,CASSVNSYGYTF,TGTGCCAGCAGCGTAAACAGCTATGGCTACACCTTC
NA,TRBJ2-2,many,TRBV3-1,CASSQVDTGELFF,TGTGCCAGCAGCCAAGTTGACACCGGGGAGCTGTTTTTT
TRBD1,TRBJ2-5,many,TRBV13,CASSSGGTGGLETQYF,TGTGCCAGCAGCTCGGGAGGGACAGGGGGCTTGGAGACCCAGTACTTC
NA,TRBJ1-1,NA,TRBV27,CATVRGGTEAFF,TGTGCCACCGTACGAGGGGGAACTGAAGCTTTCTTT
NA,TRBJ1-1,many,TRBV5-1,CASSLAQTGVAEAFF,TGCGCCAGCAGCTTGGCCCAGACAGGCGTCGCCGAAGCTTTCTTT
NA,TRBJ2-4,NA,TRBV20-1,CSAAAQGKNIQYF,TGCAGTGCGGCAGCTCAGGGGAAAAACATTCAGTACTTC
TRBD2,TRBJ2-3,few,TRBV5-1,CASSGGSGLAGGGDTQYF,TGCGCCAGCAGCGGGGGGAGTGGGCTAGCGGGAGGAGGGGATACGCAGTATTTT
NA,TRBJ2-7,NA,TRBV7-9,CASFRTTLGYVDEQYF,TGTGCCAGCTTCAGGACCACGCTGGGTTATGTCGACGAGCAGTACTTC
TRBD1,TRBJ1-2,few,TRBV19,CASTQGGPGGYTF,TGTGCCAGTACTCAAGGGGGCCCAGGAGGCTACACCTTC
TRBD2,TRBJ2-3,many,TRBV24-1,CATSDPVNSGRPDTQYF,TGTGCCACCAGTGATCCCGTAAATAGCGGGAGGCCAGATACGCAGTATTTT
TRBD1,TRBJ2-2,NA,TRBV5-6,CASSFLDRVDTGELFF,TGTGCCAGCAGCTTTCTGGACAGGGTCGACACCGGGGAGCTGTTTTTT
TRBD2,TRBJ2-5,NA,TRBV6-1,CASSDAGTGGTSGRANQYF,TGTGCCAGCAGTGACGCCGGGACAGGGGGGACTAGCGGGAGGGCTAACCAGTACTTC
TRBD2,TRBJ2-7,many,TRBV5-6,CASSLRLAGAYEQYF,TGTGCCAGCAGCCTCCGACTAGCGGGAGCCTACGAGCAGTACTTC
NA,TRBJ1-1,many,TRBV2,CAIQQDLNTEAFF,TGTGCCATACAACAGGACTTGAACACTGAAGCTTTCTTT
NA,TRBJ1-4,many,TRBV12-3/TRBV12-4,CASSLSLGTEKLFF,TGTGCCAGCAGTTTGAGTCTGGGAACCGAAAAACTGTTTTTT
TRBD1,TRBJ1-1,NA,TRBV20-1,CSANGPGTASFEAFF,TGCAGTGCTAATGGCCCCGGGACAGCGAGTTTTGAAGCTTTCTTT
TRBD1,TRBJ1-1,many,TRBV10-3,CAISRDRDRGVLDTEAFF,TGTGCCATCAGTAGAGACCGGGACAGGGGAGTTTTGGACACTGAAGCTTTCTTT
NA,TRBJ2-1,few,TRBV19,CASSIVGSLGEQFF,TGTGCCAGTAGTATAGTTGGTAGTTTGGGAGAGCAGTTCTTC
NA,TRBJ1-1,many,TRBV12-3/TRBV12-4,CASSSIAGIHSPTEAFF,TGTGCCAGCAGCTCTATCGCGGGGATCCACAGCCCCACTGAAGCTTTCTTT
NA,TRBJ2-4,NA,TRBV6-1,CASSLQGIRGPEEKGNIQYF,TGTGCCAGCAGTCTACAGGGAATCCGGGGCCCGGAGGAAAAAGGGAACATTCAGTACTTC
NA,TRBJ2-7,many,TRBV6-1,CASSTPTQVSYEQYF,TGTGCCAGCAGCACCCCTACACAAGTCTCCTACGAGCAGTACTTC
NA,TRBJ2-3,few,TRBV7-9,CASRLTTHTDTQYF,TGTGCCAGCAGACTAACGACCCACACAGATACGCAGTATTTT
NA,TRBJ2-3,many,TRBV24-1,CATSDVTREVTDTQYF,TGTGCCACCAGTGACGTAACACGGGAAGTCACAGATACGCAGTATTTT
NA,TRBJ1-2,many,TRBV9,CASSPQAIPGGYGYTF,TGTGCCAGCTCCCCCCAGGCCATCCCCGGAGGCTATGGCTACACCTTC
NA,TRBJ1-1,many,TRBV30,CAWRPPLLEAFF,TGTGCCTGGAGACCCCCCCTCCTTGAAGCTTTCTTT
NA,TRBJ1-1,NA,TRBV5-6,CASSLGPTPNSEAFF,TGTGCCAGCAGCTTGGGTCCAACCCCGAACAGTGAAGCTTTCTTT
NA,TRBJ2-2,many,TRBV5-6,CASSFGDTGELFF,TGTGCCAGCAGCTTTGGGGACACCGGGGAGCTGTTTTTT
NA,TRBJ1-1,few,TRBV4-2,CASSQVKLGNTEAFF,TGTGCCAGCAGCCAAGTAAAGCTGGGCAACACTGAAGCTTTCTTT
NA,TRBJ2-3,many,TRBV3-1,CASSLKGADTQYF,TGTGCCAGCAGCCTGAAGGGGGCAGATACGCAGTATTTT
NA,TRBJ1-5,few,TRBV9,CASSVDPGNNQPQHF,TGTGCCAGCAGCGTAGATCCGGGCAACAATCAGCCCCAGCATTTT
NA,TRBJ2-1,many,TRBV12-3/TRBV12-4,CASSLQTGRLNNEQFF,TGTGCCAGCAGCCTACAGACAGGGAGGTTGAACAATGAGCAGTTCTTC
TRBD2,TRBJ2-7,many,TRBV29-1,CSVEGPESRSGSAYEQYF,TGCAGCGTTGAAGGACCTGAATCGCGGAGCGGGAGTGCCTACGAGCAGTACTTC
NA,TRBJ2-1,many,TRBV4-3,CASSRGFGGEQFF,TGCGCCAGCAGCCGGGGCTTTGGGGGGGAGCAGTTCTTC
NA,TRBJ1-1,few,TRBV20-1,CSAPLGSEAFF,TGCAGTGCTCCGTTAGGCTCTGAAGCTTTCTTT
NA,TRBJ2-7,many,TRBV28,CASSLFYEQYF,TGTGCCAGCAGTTTATTCTACGAGCAGTACTTC